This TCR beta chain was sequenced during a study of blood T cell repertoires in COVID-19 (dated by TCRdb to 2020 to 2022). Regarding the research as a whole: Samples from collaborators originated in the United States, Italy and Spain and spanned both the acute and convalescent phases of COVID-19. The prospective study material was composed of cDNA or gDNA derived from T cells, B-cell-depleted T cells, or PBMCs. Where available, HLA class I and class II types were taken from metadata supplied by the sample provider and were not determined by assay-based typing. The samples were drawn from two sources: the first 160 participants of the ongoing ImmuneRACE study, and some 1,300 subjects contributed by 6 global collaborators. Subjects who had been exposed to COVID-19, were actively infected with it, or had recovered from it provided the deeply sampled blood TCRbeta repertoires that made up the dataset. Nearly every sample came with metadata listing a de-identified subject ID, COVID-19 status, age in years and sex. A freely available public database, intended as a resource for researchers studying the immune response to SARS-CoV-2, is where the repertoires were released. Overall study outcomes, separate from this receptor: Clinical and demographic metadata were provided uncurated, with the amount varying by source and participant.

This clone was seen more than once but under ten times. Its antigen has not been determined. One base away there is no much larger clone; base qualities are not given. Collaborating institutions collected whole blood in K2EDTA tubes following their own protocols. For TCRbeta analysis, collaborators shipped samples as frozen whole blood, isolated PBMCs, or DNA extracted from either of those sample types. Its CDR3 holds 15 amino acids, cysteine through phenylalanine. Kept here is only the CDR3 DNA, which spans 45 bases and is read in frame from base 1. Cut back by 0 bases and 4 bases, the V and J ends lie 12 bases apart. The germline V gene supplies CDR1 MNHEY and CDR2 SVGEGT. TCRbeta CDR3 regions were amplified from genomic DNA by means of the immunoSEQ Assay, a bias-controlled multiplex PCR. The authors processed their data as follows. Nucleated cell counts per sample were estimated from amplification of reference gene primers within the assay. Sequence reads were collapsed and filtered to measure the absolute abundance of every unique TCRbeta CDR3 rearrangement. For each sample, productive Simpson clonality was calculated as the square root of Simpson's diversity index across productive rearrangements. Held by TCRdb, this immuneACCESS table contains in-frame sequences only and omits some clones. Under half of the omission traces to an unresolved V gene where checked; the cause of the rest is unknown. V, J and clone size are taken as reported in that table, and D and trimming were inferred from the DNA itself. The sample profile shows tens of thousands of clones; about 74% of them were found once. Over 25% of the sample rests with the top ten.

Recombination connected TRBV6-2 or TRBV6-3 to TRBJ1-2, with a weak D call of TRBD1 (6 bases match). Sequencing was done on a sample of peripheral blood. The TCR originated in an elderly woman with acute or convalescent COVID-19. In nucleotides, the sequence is TGTGCCAGCAGTTACTCGAGGGCAGGGGCCTATGGCTACACCTTC. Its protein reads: CASSYSRAGAYGYTF.